This note documents a single TCR beta chain sequence. Its target antigen remains unknown. No base quality values were provided; no much bigger clone lies one nucleotide off. Peripheral blood CD8+ and CD4+ T cells from healthy donors, Susac syndrome patients and multiple sclerosis patients were profiled using high-throughput TCR beta sequencing. Healthy donors were included as age- and sex-matched controls. Bulk CD8+ and CD4+ T cells were purified by magnetic negative isolation, while CD8+ TEMRA cells were enriched using FACS. Blood was drawn into EDTA tubes, processed within 24 hours, and PBMCs were isolated by density gradient centrifugation. PBMCs intended for TCR sequencing were cryopreserved in liquid nitrogen and thawed later in a water bath at 37 degrees C. A purity of at least 90% was achieved for sorted or isolated CD4+, CD8+ and CD8+ TEMRA cells. The sample comes from a study of CD8 T cells in Susac syndrome (dated by TCRdb to about 2019). General notes on the study: The study used repertoire sequencing to test whether antigen drove CD8+ T cell activation and differentiation in Susac syndrome.

RNA was extracted with the RNeasy kit and about 0.5 to 1 ug was reverse transcribed using random hexamers. The immunoSEQ multiplex PCR assay, which covers 54 Vbeta and 13 Jbeta segments, was used to amplify TCR beta CDR3 regions. To correct PCR amplification bias, a synthetic template baseline was used for both primer optimization and computational correction. As for the original processing: Reads were annotated to V, D and J genes according to IMGT and were analyzed with immunoSEQ Analyzer, with only productive sequences retained. To calculate clonality, Shannon entropy was normalized by log2 of the number of productive unique sequences and then subtracted from one. For each patient and control, public and private clones were evaluated within the 100 most prevalent clones. A clone was defined as Susac-specific if it was absent from the healthy and MS cohorts, from roughly 990 published viral clones and from other ImmuneACCESS disease sequences. Using fastp trimming at Q25 and MiXCR clonotype assembly, TCRdb reanalyzed the public sequencing data and kept in-frame beta chains. Each CDR3 protein appears once, grouped with its most common genes and DNA. The V and J calls shown here were made by TCRdb, not taken from the authors' results. The table for this sample lists roughly 200,000 distinct CDR3 sequences; about 95% of them were counted only once. The biggest ten clones account for over 0.08% of the sample.

Trimming at the junction amounts to 1 base on V and 5 bases on J, and the germline ends lie 12 bases apart. Sequences LGHNA (CDR1) and YSLEER (CDR2) are obtained from the germline V gene. Counted from cysteine to phenylalanine, this CDR3 has 14 amino acids. The entry retains the CDR3 DNA only, 42 bases that are in frame from base 1. On the study overall, not on this receptor specifically: The TCR sequencing and HLA analysis was acknowledged to have included a relatively small number of individuals.

Material: CD4+ T cells from PBMCs. The chain joins TRBV4-3 to TRBJ2-7; a weak D assignment points to TRBD2 (6 bases agree). The receptor was derived from a human donor in good health. The nucleotides read TGCGCCAGCAGCCAAGGTCCAGGAGGGGACGAGCAGTACTTC. It translates to CASSQGPGGDEQYF.